This TCR beta chain was found in a study of shared clonotypes between healthy human individuals. Genomic DNA belonging to each subset was distributed in equal measure over several immunoSEQ plates. Some clones are missing from TCRdb's copy, which holds only in-frame ones; the method was immunoSEQ multiplex PCR. The sample has a few million clones; 90% to 95% are singletons. The sample taken for sequencing was naive CD4+ T cells sorted from blood. Subset in this sample: CD45RA+ positively selected. This receptor was identified in a man between 18 and 35 years old in good health.

The CDR3 sequence is CASSPRLGVIQPQHF. The CDR3, as DNA: TGTGCCAGCAGTCCACGCCTTGGGGTGATTCAGCCCCAGCATTTT. The genes are TRBV28 and TRBJ1-5; no firm D call. This CDR3 region has 15 residues. V shed 5 bases and J shed 6 bases, with 17 bases lying between them. Germline loops: CDR1 MDHEN, CDR2 SYDVKM.